This T cell receptor beta chain comes out of a study of blood T cell repertoires in COVID-19. In the study overall: Italy, Spain and the United States were the sources of the convalescent and acute COVID-19 samples. Sample material is recorded as cDNA or gDNA derived from T cells, B-cell-depleted T cells, or PBMCs.

This clone has just a few counts. As originally analysed: Reference gene primer amplification in the assay estimated nucleated cell counts. The protocol was immunoSEQ multiplex PCR, while the TCRdb copy is restricted to in-frame clones and leaves out a portion. V and J calls and clone size are those listed in that table; D and trimming were worked out from the DNA. The sample lists around 69,000 clones, roughly 84% occurring once. The CDR3 has 15 amino acids. V shed 5 bases and J 3 bases; nucleotides not matched to a gene: 6. The germline CDR1 and CDR2 sequences are MDHEN and SYDVKM. The J gene is TRBJ2-7, the V gene TRBV28; 11 bases match TRBD1. The TCR was taken from a man over 45 with active COVID-19. The sequencing input was peripheral blood. The CDR3 coding sequence is TGTGCCAGCAGTACCCCTGGGACAGGGGGCTACGAGCAGTACTTC. Translation: CASSTPGTGGYEQYF. The entire variable domain, with the rest obtained from reference TRBV28 and TRBJ2-7, is as follows: DVKVTQSSRYLVKRTGEKVFLECVQDMDHENMFWYRQDPGLGLRLIYFSYDVKMKEKGDIPEGYSVSREKKERFSLILESASTNQTSMYLCASSTPGTGGYEQYFGPGTRLTVT.